This T cell receptor (beta chain) was recorded in a study of cytomegalovirus exposure and HLA in healthy donors. Study results and caveats: In a later analysis, the majority of CMV-associated beta chains seemingly showed HLA restriction. In a later analysis, TCR beta V- and J-gene trimming was associated with a missense DCLRE1C variant.

In the case of this clone: Its antigen is as yet unknown.

This CDR3 is 15 amino acids long. J lost 0 bases, V lost 9 bases, and 8 bases had no gene match. Looked up from germline, CDR1 is SNHLY and CDR2 is FYNNEI. This PCR relied on a set of 60 Vbeta primers and 13 Jbeta primers. Only in-frame clones appear in the TCRdb table, and some are missing; sequencing was by immunoSEQ multiplex PCR. The table lists about 110,000 clones, 80% to 85% of them singletons. The clonotype was recovered from a woman aged 25 to 39 in good health and CMV-seronegative. Material for sequencing was PBMCs. V is TRBV2 and J is TRBJ2-3, with 8 bases aligning to TRBD2. The CDR3 reads CASKIASGSTDTQYF. In DNA form, the CDR3 reads TGTGCCAGTAAGATTGCTAGCGGGAGCACAGATACGCAGTATTTT.